This is a list of T cell receptor beta chains from one sample in a study of CD8 T cells in ankylosing spondylitis. TCRdb reprocessed the 5' RACE reads with MiXCR, giving one entry per CDR3 protein. The data contain 350,000 to 550,000 distinct CDR3 sequences, roughly a quarter of them singletons. The sequenced material came from blood, either unsorted or a sorted T cell fraction (not recorded which). These TCRs come from a male donor with ankylosing spondylitis. Each CDR3 is given with its conserved first and last residue. Fields, in order: clone size, J gene, V gene, D gene, CDR3 DNA, CDR3 protein. The D gene is left open where the match is weak. Part of the rows lack a size; the others show once, few, many or a class for expanded clones.

-	TRBJ2-1	TRBV29-1	TRBD1	TGCAGCGGAGGGGGCGTGAGGAATGAGCAGTTCTTC	CSGGGVRNEQFF
-	TRBJ2-3	TRBV20-1	TRBD2	TGCAGTCCAACGGCTAGCGGTATTAGCACAGATACGCAGTATTTT	CSPTASGISTDTQYF
few	TRBJ2-3	TRBV29-1	-	TGCAGCGGCTATAACACAGATACGCAGTATTTT	CSGYNTDTQYF
-	TRBJ2-1	TRBV5-6	-	TGTGCCAGCAGCTTATCAGGACAACATTACAATGAGCAGTTCTTC	CASSLSGQHYNEQFF
few	TRBJ1-2	TRBV12-3/TRBV12-4	TRBD1	TGTGCCAGCCTTCGACAGGGGAATAAATATGGCTACACCTTC	CASLRQGNKYGYTF
-	TRBJ1-5	TRBV2	-	TGTGCCAGCAGCCTGGACACACGCAATCAGCCCCAGCATTTT	CASSLDTRNQPQHF
few	TRBJ2-2	TRBV15	TRBD1	TGTGCCACCAGCAGAGATCGACAGGGGGAAGTCGGGGAGCTGTTTTTT	CATSRDRQGEVGELFF
once	TRBJ1-5	TRBV9	TRBD1	TGTGCCAGCAGCGCAGGACAGGGAGGTCAGCCCCAGCATTTT	CASSAGQGGQPQHF
-	TRBJ2-3	TRBV10-3	TRBD2	TGTGCCATCAGTGAAGTAGCGGGAGATCGCACAGATACGCAGTATTTT	CAISEVAGDRTDTQYF
-	TRBJ1-1	TRBV5-1	TRBD1	TGCGCCAGCAGCTCCTTAAACTCGACAGGGACTGAAGCTTTCTTT	CASSSLNSTGTEAFF
few	TRBJ2-7	TRBV5-1	TRBD2	TGCGCCAGCAGCTTGGAGACTAGCGGGATGCAGCAGTACTTC	CASSLETSGMQQYF
-	TRBJ2-3	TRBV5-1	TRBD1	TGCGCCAGCAGCCTCACGACAGGGACAGATACGCAGTATTTT	CASSLTTGTDTQYF
few	TRBJ2-3	TRBV30	-	TGTGCCTGGAGTGTAGGTTCGGAGGCAGATACGCAGTATTTT	CAWSVGSEADTQYF
-	TRBJ2-1	TRBV5-1	-	TGCGCCAGCAGCTCCTCAACCCGGGACTCTTCTTCAAGGAATGAGCAGTTCTTC	CASSSSTRDSSSRNEQFF
-	TRBJ2-1	TRBV15	-	TGTGCCACCAGCAGAGGGGGGCGGGGCTCCTACAATGAGCAGTTCTTC	CATSRGGRGSYNEQFF